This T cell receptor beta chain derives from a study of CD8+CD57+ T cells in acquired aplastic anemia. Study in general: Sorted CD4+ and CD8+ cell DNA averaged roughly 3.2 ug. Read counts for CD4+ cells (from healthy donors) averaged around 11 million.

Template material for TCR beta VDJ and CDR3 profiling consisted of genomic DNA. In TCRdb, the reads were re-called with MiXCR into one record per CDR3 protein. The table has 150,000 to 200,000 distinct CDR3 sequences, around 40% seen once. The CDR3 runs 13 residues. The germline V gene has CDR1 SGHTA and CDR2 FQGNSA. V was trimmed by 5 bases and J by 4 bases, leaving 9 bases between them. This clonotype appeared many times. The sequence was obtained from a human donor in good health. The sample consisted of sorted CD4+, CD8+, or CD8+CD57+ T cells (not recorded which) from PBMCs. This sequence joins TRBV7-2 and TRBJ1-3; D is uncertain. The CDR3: CASSPHEGNTIYF. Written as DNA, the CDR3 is TGTGCCAGCAGCCCACATGAGGGAAACACCATATATTTT.